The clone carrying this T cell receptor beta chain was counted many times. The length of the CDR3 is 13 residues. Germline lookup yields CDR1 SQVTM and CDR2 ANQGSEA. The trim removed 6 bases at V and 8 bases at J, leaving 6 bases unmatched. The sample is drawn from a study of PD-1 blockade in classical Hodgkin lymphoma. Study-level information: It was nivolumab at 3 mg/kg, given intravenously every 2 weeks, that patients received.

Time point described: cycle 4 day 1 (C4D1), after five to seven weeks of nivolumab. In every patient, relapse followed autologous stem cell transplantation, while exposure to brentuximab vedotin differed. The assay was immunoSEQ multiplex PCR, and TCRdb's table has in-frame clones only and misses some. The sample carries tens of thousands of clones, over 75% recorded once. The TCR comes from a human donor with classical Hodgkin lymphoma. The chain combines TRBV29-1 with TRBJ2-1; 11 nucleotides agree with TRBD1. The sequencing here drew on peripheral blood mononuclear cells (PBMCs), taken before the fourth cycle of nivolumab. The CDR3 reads CSVGQGAGDEQFF. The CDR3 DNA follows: TGCAGCGTCGGACAGGGGGCTGGGGATGAGCAGTTCTTC.